This passage covers 5 T cell receptor beta chains from one sample sequenced in a study of molecular identifiers for immune sequencing clone quantification. From the PCR reads, TCRdb called clonotypes with MiXCR, one entry per CDR3 protein. In the table there are about 330,000 distinct CDR3 sequences, roughly 24% of which are singletons. Sequencing used naive CD8+ T cells from blood, with Jurkat cell RNA spiked in. Subset meaning: FACS-sorted CD8+CD4-CCR7+CD45RA+ naive T cells. The receptors originated from a human donor in good health. Some libraries in this study had Jurkat cell RNA spiked in.

The chain couples TRBV6-2 or TRBV6-3 to TRBJ1-1; no definite D call. The V end was cut by 3 bases, the J end by 2 bases, with 25 bases between. CDR1 and CDR2 from the germline V gene are MNHEY and SVGEGT. The CDR3 runs to 19 residues. The CDR3: CASSYGKARLSWPNTEAFF. CDR3 sequence (DNA): TGTGCCAGCAGTTATGGGAAGGCGAGACTTTCTTGGCCAAACACTGAAGCTTTCTTT.

This clonotype was seen a handful of times. The chain couples TRBV6-5 to TRBJ2-3; possible D gene TRBD1, 7 bases. The CDR3 sequence is 16 residues long. V lost 5 bases and J lost 4, with 19 bases in between. Germline CDR1 reads MNHEY; CDR2 reads SVGAGI. Here the CDR3 reads CASSAGTQGGPDTQYF. In nucleotides, the CDR3 is TGTGCCAGCAGTGCCGGGACCCAGGGGGGTCCAGATACGCAGTATTTT.

The V gene is TRBV12-3 or TRBV12-4, the J gene TRBJ1-2, with D maybe TRBD1 (6 bases). This CDR3 comprises 13 residues. V was trimmed by 6 bases and J by 6 bases, leaving 14 bases between them. The CDR3 protein is CASSSARGHGYTF. As DNA, the CDR3 is TGTGCCAGCAGCTCCGCTCGGGGGCATGGCTACACCTTC.

This clonotype was seen ten or more times. The J gene is TRBJ2-7, the V gene TRBV7-2; D remains ambiguous. Per germline, CDR1 SGHTA and CDR2 FQGNSA. V dropped 5 bases and J dropped 2 bases, with 16 bases sitting between them. The length of the CDR3 is 15 residues. CDR3 sequence reads: CASSIRFDITYEQYF. DNA of the CDR3: TGTGCCAGCAGCATTAGGTTTGACATAACCTACGAGCAGTACTTC.

This clonotype came up a few times. The chain recombines TRBV20-1 with TRBJ1-1, with unresolved D. Germline CDR1 and CDR2: DFQATT and SNEGSKA (reference sequence). The CDR3 has 11 amino acids. The CDR3 region is CSAQENTEAFF. The CDR3 region has the DNA TGCAGCGCTCAGGAAAACACTGAAGCTTTCTTT.